This passage covers 22 T cell receptor beta chains from one sample sequenced in a study of cytomegalovirus exposure and HLA in healthy donors. Vbeta (60) and Jbeta (13) primers were used in the PCR. Repertoires were generated with immunoSEQ multiplex PCR, while TCRdb's copy carries only in-frame clones and drops some. The repertoire holds some 84,000 clones, with around four fifths as singletons. Sequencing was done on a sample of PBMCs. Receptors originate from a male donor in good health and CMV-seropositive.

The rearrangement links TRBV27 to TRBJ2-5; 12 bases agree with TRBD2. Germline V gene lookup returns CDR1 MNHEY and CDR2 SMNVEV (reference sequence). There are 16 residues in the CDR3. With 3 bases clipped from V and 1 base from J, the junction kept 3 bases outside the gene matches. The CDR3: CASSFTSGRSQETQYF. Written as DNA, the CDR3 is TGTGCCAGCAGTTTTACTAGCGGGAGGTCCCAAGAGACCCAGTACTTC.

The rearrangement uses TRBV27 and TRBJ2-7; 9 bases agree with TRBD1. Germline trimming cut 8 bases from V and 2 bases from J; bases unmatched to any gene: 4. Germline CDR1 MNHEY, CDR2 SMNVEV (reference sequence). This CDR3 has 13 amino acids. The CDR3 DNA is TGTGCCAGCCGCGGGACAGGGACCTACGAGCAGTACTTC. Translated: CASRGTGTYEQYF.

The rearrangement uses TRBV5-4 and TRBJ1-1; weak D call: TRBD1 (6 bases). CDR3 length: 14 amino acids. The V gene lost 4 bases and the J gene lost 5 bases, with 15 bases spanning the gap. Germline V lookup: CDR1 SGHNT, CDR2 YYREEE (reference sequence). The CDR3 loop reads CASSLAGVATEAFF. CDR3 nucleotides: TGTGCCAGCAGCCTCGCAGGGGTAGCGACTGAAGCTTTCTTT.

V usage is TRBV19 and J usage is TRBJ2-7; maybe TRBD1 (5 bases). Germline-derived CDR1 and CDR2 are LNHDA and SQIVND (reference sequence). V lost 3 bases, J lost 5 bases, and 20 bases lay in between. The CDR3 runs 16 residues. The CDR3 is CASSIREMQGRNEQYF. The CDR3 DNA reads TGTGCCAGTAGTATCCGAGAAATGCAGGGTCGGAACGAGCAGTACTTC.

CDR3 sequence: CASSQSVVAGPYYEQYF. In nucleotides, the CDR3 is TGCGCCAGCAGTCAATCTGTGGTGGCAGGTCCTTATTACGAGCAGTACTTC. The chain couples TRBV23-1 to TRBJ2-7; D remains ambiguous. TRBV23-1 is known as an ORF, though its function is uncertain. This CDR3 is 17 amino acids long. The germline V and J ends were trimmed by 0 bases and 4 bases, with 19 bases remaining between them.

This clone is a singleton in its sample. This chain joins TRBV5-8 and TRBJ2-3, with 11 bases that match TRBD2. Per germline, CDR1 SGHTS and CDR2 YDEGEE. Trimming at V came to 1 base and at J to 4 bases, leaving 5 bases not matched to a gene. The CDR3 extends over 16 amino acids. CDR3 in DNA: TGTGCCAGCAGCTTGCTCCAGACTAGCGGGGCAGATACGCAGTATTTT. It translates to CASSLLQTSGADTQYF.

The chain combines TRBV27 with TRBJ2-3; 10 nucleotides line up with TRBD1. The CDR3 runs 15 residues. V lost 5 bases to trimming and J lost 2 bases; unmatched junction nucleotides: 4. From germline, CDR1 is MNHEY and CDR2 SMNVEV (reference sequence). CDR3 bases: TGTGCCAGCAGTACAGGACAGGGGGACACAGATACGCAGTATTTT. It translates to CASSTGQGDTDTQYF.

The chain carries TRBV29-1 and TRBJ2-5; 8 bases align to TRBD1. CDR3 size: 14 residues. Trimming removed 2 bases from V and 7 bases from J; junction bases left unmatched: 9. Germline values: CDR1 SQVTM, CDR2 ANQGSEA. CDR3: CSVESFGQGGTQYF. In nucleotides, the CDR3 is TGCAGCGTTGAATCCTTCGGACAGGGAGGGACCCAGTACTTC.

This chain connects TRBV6-5 to TRBJ2-7, with 7 positions matching TRBD1. Trimming at V came to 5 bases and at J to 5 bases, leaving 9 bases not matched to a gene. CDR1 and CDR2 from the germline V gene are MNHEY and SVGAGI. The CDR3 loop spans 14 amino acids. Here the CDR3 reads CASSIRTGVDEQYF. The CDR3 region has the DNA TGTGCCAGCAGTATCCGGACAGGCGTCGACGAGCAGTACTTC.

This clone showed up just once. The J gene is TRBJ2-6, the V gene TRBV19; TRBD1 aligns across 7 bases. Germline CDR1 is LNHDA and CDR2 is SQIVND (reference sequence). V was pared by 5 bases and J by 0 bases, with 4 bases of the junction left unmatched. This CDR3 region has 16 residues. Here the CDR3 DNA reads TGTGCCAGTAGTCGGACAGGATCCTCTGGGGCCAACGTCCTGACTTTC. It codes for CASSRTGSSGANVLTF. The full variable domain, its missing parts supplied by reference TRBV19 and TRBJ2-6, is DGGITQSPKYLFRKEGQNVTLSCEQNLNHDAMYWYRQDPGQGLRLIYYSQIVNDFQKGDIAEGYSVSREKKESFPLTVTSAQKNPTAFYLCASSRTGSSGANVLTFGAGSRLTVL.

The CDR3 DNA reads TGTGCCAGTAGCAGGGCAGACTACGAGCAGTACTTC. Translated: CASSRADYEQYF. The genes are TRBV19 and TRBJ2-7, with D maybe TRBD1 (5 bases). Looked up from germline, CDR1 is LNHDA and CDR2 is SQIVND (reference sequence). The CDR3 contains 12 residues. V lost 6 bases and J 3 bases, leaving 9 bases between the germline ends.

The chain links TRBV7-8 to TRBJ2-7; 11 bases match TRBD1. The CDR3 has 16 amino acids. Looked up from germline, CDR1 is SGHVS and CDR2 is FQNEAQ. Unmatched junction bases numbered 4, after V lost 0 bases and J lost 3 bases. As DNA, the CDR3 is TGTGCCAGCAGCTTAGCCGGGACAGGGGGTTTCTACGAGCAGTACTTC. This gives the protein CASSLAGTGGFYEQYF. The full variable domain, rest sourced from reference TRBV7-8 and TRBJ2-7, is GAGVSQSPRYKVAKRGQDVALRCDPISGHVSLFWYQQALGQGPEFLTYFQNEAQLDKSGLPSDRFFAERPEGSVSTLKIQRTQQEDSAVYLCASSLAGTGGFYEQYFGPGTRLTVT.

J is TRBJ1-4 and V is TRBV9; 8 bases agree with TRBD1. Trimming cost V 3 bases and J 6 bases; bases outside gene matches: 10. The length of the CDR3 is 16 residues. From germline, CDR1 is SGDLS and CDR2 YYNGEE. This CDR3 is CASSAVAGTGDEKLFF. CDR3 DNA: TGTGCCAGCAGCGCCGTTGCCGGGACAGGAGATGAAAAACTGTTTTTT.

V is TRBV18 and J is TRBJ2-6, with 7 nucleotides matching TRBD1. The CDR3 consists of 16 residues. V dropped 5 bases and J dropped 1; count of bases not matched to a gene: 5. Germline CDR1 KGHSH, CDR2 LQKENI. The CDR3 region is CASSATGPSGANVLTF. The CDR3 DNA sequence: TGTGCCAGCTCAGCGACAGGGCCGTCTGGGGCCAACGTCCTGACTTTC.

This chain uses TRBV2 with TRBJ2-1, with 12 positions matching TRBD2. After removal of 7 bases from V and 1 base from J, the junction contained 5 bases not matched to a gene. The CDR3 consists of 16 residues. CDR1 is SNHLY and CDR2 is FYNNEI in the germline V gene. The chain's CDR3 is CASKLAGGVSYNEQFF. The DNA of the CDR3 is TGTGCCAGCAAGCTAGCGGGAGGGGTGTCCTACAATGAGCAGTTCTTC.

This clone was counted a few times. The chain joins TRBV5-6 to TRBJ1-2; D unresolved. The germline V and J ends were trimmed by 5 bases and 2 bases, with 10 bases remaining between them. The V gene's germline CDR1 is SGHDT and CDR2 YYEEEE. CDR3 length equals 13 residues. This CDR3 is CASRPGNNYGYTF. The CDR3 DNA follows: TGTGCCAGCAGACCCGGGAACAACTATGGCTACACCTTC.

This clone came up once. The genes are TRBV19 and TRBJ2-5, with D possibly matching TRBD1 (6 bases). From germline, CDR1 is LNHDA and CDR2 SQIVND (reference sequence). The CDR3 covers 12 residues. Trimming stripped 4 bases from V and 5 bases from J, with 8 bases between. The CDR3 reads CASSNRDETQYF. The CDR3 bases are TGTGCCAGTAGTAACAGGGACGAGACCCAGTACTTC.

The chain employs TRBV5-1 and TRBJ2-7, with a weak D call TRBD2 (6 bases). Trimming left V 4 bases short and J 3 bases short, with 11 bases between. Germline values: CDR1 SGHRS, CDR2 YFSETQ. The CDR3 contains 13 residues. CDR3 nucleotide sequence: TGCGCCAGCAGCCCTGGGACTCTCTACGAGCAGTACTTC. Its protein product is CASSPGTLYEQYF.

Only one count was recorded for this clone. The chain recombines TRBV2 with TRBJ2-7, with D perhaps matching TRBD2 (6 bases). There are 13 residues in the CDR3. CDR1 SNHLY and CDR2 FYNNEI come from the germline V gene. V shed 7 bases and J shed 3 bases, with 13 bases lying between them. CDR3 region: CASIGGRVYEQYF. The CDR3 nucleotides are TGTGCCAGCATTGGGGGGAGAGTCTACGAGCAGTACTTC.

This sequence joins TRBV19 and TRBJ2-7, with 8 bases lining up with TRBD1. V lost 5 bases, J lost 1 base, and 10 bases stayed unmatched. The V gene's germline CDR1 is LNHDA and CDR2 SQIVND (reference sequence). CDR3 size: 16 residues. The CDR3 nucleotides are TGTGCCAGTAGTCCTCTCTCTGGGACAGGTTCCTACGAGCAGTACTTC. This sequence encodes CASSPLSGTGSYEQYF.

The chain carries TRBV4-1 and TRBJ2-1, with 11 bases identical to TRBD2. The CDR3 totals 16 residues. Germline V gives CDR1 MGHRA, CDR2 YSYEKL. The V and J ends lost 0 bases and 4 bases, in that order; junction bases with no gene match: 2. The CDR3 coding sequence is TGCGCCAGCAGCCAAGAAAGGACTAGCGGGTACAATGAGCAGTTCTTC. Translated: CASSQERTSGYNEQFF.

The chain uses TRBV7-9 and TRBJ2-1, with 15 bases that match TRBD2. Trimming cost V 4 bases and J 8 bases; bases outside gene matches: 3. The CDR3 has 15 amino acids. Germline V CDR1 and CDR2: SEHNR, FQNEAQ (reference sequence). CDR3 coding DNA: TGTGCCAGCAGCTCCCGGACTAGCGGGAGGGATGAGCAGTTCTTC. It yields the protein CASSSRTSGRDEQFF.